The source of this T cell receptor (beta chain) is a study of blood T cell repertoires in COVID-19 (dated by TCRdb to about 2020). Broadly, across the study: Collaborator samples came from the United States, Italy and Spain and covered acute and convalescent phases of COVID-19. The repertoires were made available in a free public database intended to serve as a resource for research on the immune response to SARS-CoV-2. Deeply sampled blood TCRbeta repertoires from subjects exposed to, actively infected with, or recovered from COVID-19 were included in the dataset. The samples were drawn from the first 160 participants of the ongoing ImmuneRACE study and from about 1,200 subjects provided by 6 global collaborators. Where HLA class I and class II types were available, the types were taken from metadata supplied by the sample provider, not from assay-based typing. A de-identified subject ID, COVID-19 status, age in years and sex were almost always included in the sample metadata. The material from the prospective study consisted of cDNA or gDNA derived from T cells, B-cell-depleted T cells, or PBMCs. General study outcomes and caveats: Clinical and demographic metadata were provided uncurated, with the amount varying by source and participant.

In the prospective study, participants were roughly 18 to 90 years old, resided in approximately 25 geographic areas of the United States, and were enrolled through a virtual design. In the prospective study, cohorts were assigned on the basis of participant-reported clinical history obtained from a screening survey and a study questionnaire. Exposed participants had been in contact, within 2 weeks of entering the study, with a person who had a PCR-confirmed or clinician-diagnosed case of COVID-19. In the prospective study, whole blood, serum and a nasopharyngeal or oropharyngeal swab were collected from each participant by mobile phlebotomists. Participants in the prospective study had the option to provide additional blood draws and questionnaires over a 2-month period. Before DNA extraction, prospective study blood samples were shipped either frozen or at room temperature. Taken from cysteine to phenylalanine, the CDR3 has 14 residues. Only CDR3 DNA remains: 42 bases, in frame from the first base. The germline V and J ends show losses of 5 bases and 4 bases respectively, and no gene match explains 5 bases of the junction. CDR1 and CDR2, looked up from the germline V gene (reference sequence), are WNHNN and SYGVQD.

This clone was detected a few times. What this receptor recognizes is not known. No qualities accompany the bases; no much larger clone lies one base away. TCRbeta CDR3 regions were amplified from genomic DNA by means of the immunoSEQ Assay, a bias-controlled multiplex PCR. As for the authors' bioinformatics: Within the assay, amplification of reference gene primers was used to estimate how many nucleated cells each sample contained. Sequence reads were collapsed and filtered to measure the absolute abundance of every unique TCRbeta CDR3 rearrangement. For each sample, productive Simpson clonality was calculated by taking the square root of Simpson's diversity index across productive rearrangements. TCRdb's version of the immuneACCESS table is confined to in-frame rearrangements and falls short of the full clone set. An unresolved V gene accounts for under half of the shortfall where checked; the remainder is of unknown origin. The V and J calls and clone size are taken from that table; D and trimming were inferred from the DNA. A total of hundreds of thousands of clones appear in this sample, approximately 80% of them only once. The ten most abundant clones make up roughly 4.7% of the sample.

Here the chain combines TRBV10-1 and TRBJ1-2; 9 of the junction bases match TRBD1. Sequencing was carried out using PBMCs or T cells enriched from blood (not recorded which). This sequence was found in a middle-aged man who had been exposed to COVID-19. The nucleotide sequence reads TGCGCCAGCAGTCACAGGGGGCGCATCTATGGCTACACCTTC. Its coded protein is CASSHRGRIYGYTF.